This entry is about one T cell receptor (beta chain). Its target is unknown. This sample was taken from a study of shared clonotypes between healthy human individuals. Notes on the study in general: The naive CD4 repertoires of several donors were compared, and approximately 4.7% of clonotypes were shared. Naive subsets generally exceeded memory subsets in estimated richness.

Produced via immunoSEQ multiplex PCR; TCRdb's table is partial and in-frame only. The data show approximately 2.3 million clones, with 85% to 95% seen just once and 0.35% to 0.45% held by the top ten. Germline V gene lookup returns CDR1 SGHRS and CDR2 YFSETQ. The J segment lost 3 bases and the V segment lost 7 bases, leaving 6 bases of the junction unmatched. This CDR3 spans 13 amino acids. This chain uses TRBV5-1 with TRBJ1-1; 7 bases match TRBD1. The material sequenced was naive CD4+ T cells from PBMCs. Noted subset: CD45RA+ positively selected. The clonotype originates from a man aged 18 to 35 in good health. Some clones in this sample may be carry-over from other donors' samples. CDR3 nucleotide sequence: TGCGCCAGCCGACAGGGAGGGTACACTGAAGCTTTCTTT. Amino acid sequence: CASRQGGYTEAFF.